The present TCR beta chain was sequenced within a study of beta chain features in type 1 diabetes. Overall study findings and caveats: Type 1 diabetes patients had TCRB CDR3s that were shorter (moderately but significantly so) in all four CD4+ subsets. cDNA-based reads could over-represent cells with high TCR expression.

This clone has only a few counts. Its cognate antigen is unknown. Isolated RNA was reverse transcribed in full, so expressed TCRB transcripts were sequenced. The protocol was immunoSEQ multiplex PCR, while the TCRdb copy is restricted to in-frame clones and leaves out a portion. The data hold approximately 27,000 clones, with around half observed a single time. V lost 1 base, J lost 7 bases, and 11 bases lay in between. Per germline, CDR1 SQVTM and CDR2 ANQGSEA. The length of the CDR3 is 12 residues. This chain links TRBV29-1 with TRBJ2-7, with D perhaps TRBD2 (6 bases). Sequencing input: stem cell memory CD4+ T cells from blood. The TCR sequence derives from a man aged 30 to 39 with type 1 diabetes. The CDR3 coding sequence is TGCAGCGTTGAAGTAAATGGGGGGGAGCAGTACTTC. It translates to CSVEVNGGEQYF.